The clone carrying this TCR beta chain has only a few counts. These data originate in a study of early T cells in non-severe SARS-CoV-2 infection. Study information: The authors sequenced bulk RNA from unsorted whole blood, leaving chains unpaired.

Attachment of unique molecular identifiers to individual cDNA molecules was performed. TCRdb re-derived calls from the 5' RACE reads in MiXCR, one entry per CDR3 protein. In the table there are some 76,000 distinct CDR3 sequences, roughly 13% of which are singletons. V was trimmed by 6 bases and J by 5 bases, leaving 13 bases between them. The CDR3 has 12 residues. Germline V lookup: CDR1 DFQATT, CDR2 SNEGSKA (reference sequence). The V call is TRBV20-1, the J call TRBJ1-1, with D tentatively TRBD1 (6 bases). This TCR derives from an adult who was a healthcare worker with PCR-confirmed SARS-CoV-2 infection or an uninfected control (not recorded which). Sequencing was carried out using whole blood. The CDR3 DNA follows: TGCAGTGCCCCAAGGGGGAATACTGAAGCTTTCTTT. Translated: CSAPRGNTEAFF.